This paragraph reports one T cell receptor beta chain. Its antigen is unknown. The CDR3 totals 13 residues. The V gene lost 7 bases and the J gene lost 5 bases, with 14 bases spanning the gap. Germline V gives CDR1 LNHDA, CDR2 SQIVND (reference sequence). This specimen belongs to a study of T cells after yellow fever vaccination. Study observations and caveats: Shared CD4/CD8 clonotypes were a small share, likely from convergent recombination.

A single record per CDR3 protein comes from TCRdb applying MiXCR to the 5' RACE reads. The sample contains about 300,000 distinct CDR3 sequences, 8.7% of which appear only once. This specimen was CD4+ T cells sorted from PBMCs, taken 5 days after the yellow fever booster vaccination. This clonotype originated in a man aged 18 to 29 who received the YFV17D yellow fever vaccine. The chain links TRBV19 to TRBJ1-1; the D is unclear. Here the CDR3 reads CASNLGFGTEAFF. DNA of the CDR3: TGTGCCAGTAACTTAGGGTTTGGAACTGAAGCTTTCTTT.